The rows below give T cell receptor beta chains drawn from one sample of a study of shared clonotypes between healthy human individuals. Method: immunoSEQ multiplex PCR; TCRdb's copy keeps in-frame clones and lacks some. The table records over a million clones, 97% to 99% of them present only once. The sequenced material came from naive CD4+ T cells sorted from blood. Every receptor here comes from a man aged 25-45 years in good health. The CDR3 runs from the conserved cysteine through the conserved F or W. A D gene is named only where the DNA matches it firmly. Only some rows state a clone size, as once, few, many or a class for expanded clones.

CDR3nt	CDR3aa	abundance	d_gene	v_gene	j_gene
TGTGCCAGTAGTATAGAAGCGGGAGGGCCATCAGATACGCAGTATTTT	CASSIEAGGPSDTQYF	.	TRBD2	TRBV19	TRBJ2-3
TGTGCCACATTAGGGGCGGGACTCCAATACGAGCAGTACTTC	CATLGAGLQYEQYF	.	.	TRBV28	TRBJ2-7
TGTGCCAGCAGCTTGGTAGCGGGAGGGATCCCCTACGAGCAGTACTTC	CASSLVAGGIPYEQYF	.	TRBD2	TRBV5-6	TRBJ2-7
TGTGCCAGCACCGTGGGGGGGAGCAATCAGCCCCAGCATTTT	CASTVGGSNQPQHF	.	.	TRBV2	TRBJ1-5
TGCAGCGTTGCCATTAGCGGGAGGGTTCCAGATACGCAGTATTTT	CSVAISGRVPDTQYF	.	TRBD2	TRBV29-1	TRBJ2-3
TGTACCCACAGTCGGGGGGGGTCCTACAATGAGCAGTTCTTC	CTHSRGGSYNEQFF	.	TRBD2	TRBV28	TRBJ2-1
TGTGCCAGCAGCCCGGAAGCGACAGGGGACTACAATGAGCAGTTCTTC	CASSPEATGDYNEQFF	.	TRBD1	TRBV5-4	TRBJ2-1
TGTGCCAGCAGCCTGGGACCCGGTGGTGGTTACTTC	CASSLGPGGGYF	.	.	TRBV28	TRBJ1-2
TGTGCCAGCAGCTTAGAACGGGCTAGCGGGAGGGATTACAATGAGCAGTTCTTC	CASSLERASGRDYNEQFF	.	TRBD2	TRBV7-8	TRBJ2-1
TGCGCCAGCAGCTTGGGTGTGGGAGGGACCTACAATGAGCAGTTCTTC	CASSLGVGGTYNEQFF	.	TRBD2	TRBV5-1	TRBJ2-1
TGTGCCAGCAGCCCATACTCCCTAGCGGGAGGTACCAATGAGCAGTTCTTC	CASSPYSLAGGTNEQFF	once	TRBD2	TRBV14	TRBJ2-1
TGTGCCAGCAGCGCCCTAGTATATAACACTGAAGCTTTCTTT	CASSALVYNTEAFF	.	.	TRBV7-9	TRBJ1-1
TGTGCCAGCAGCTTAGGAGGGAGAGGCACCGGGGAGCTGTTTTTT	CASSLGGRGTGELFF	.	.	TRBV7-2	TRBJ2-2
TGTGCCAGCAGTGAAGTCCCGACAGGGATTGGCTACACCTTC	CASSEVPTGIGYTF	.	TRBD1	TRBV6-1	TRBJ1-2
TGTGCCTGGAGTGAGGTCACTGAAGCTTTCTTT	CAWSEVTEAFF	.	.	TRBV30	TRBJ1-1
TGTGCCATCATGGGACAAGGGACTCAAGAGACCCAGTACTTC	CAIMGQGTQETQYF	.	.	TRBV10-3	TRBJ2-5
TGTGCCAGCAGCTTATTGGAGGGCCCGGGAGAGACCCAGTACTTC	CASSLLEGPGETQYF	.	.	TRBV7-9	TRBJ2-5
TGTGCCAGCAGCACCCGAGGCCCAGGGTCCGGAAACACCATATATTTT	CASSTRGPGSGNTIYF	.	.	TRBV7-8	TRBJ1-3
TGTGCCAGCACCACGGGCAGGGGGCATGAAAAACTGTTTTTT	CASTTGRGHEKLFF	.	TRBD1	TRBV5-6	TRBJ1-4
TGTGCCAGCAGCTCCACTAGCGGGGTATACAATGAGCAGTTCTTC	CASSSTSGVYNEQFF	.	TRBD2	TRBV13	TRBJ2-1
TGTGCCAGCAGTGGGCGCACAGATACGCAGTATTTT	CASSGRTDTQYF	.	.	TRBV6-6	TRBJ2-3
TGTGCCAGCAGCCAGACTAGCGGACCCTACAATGAGCAGTTCTTC	CASSQTSGPYNEQFF	.	TRBD2	TRBV6-4	TRBJ2-1
TGCGCCAGCAGCTTGGGACCCAATGGCAATGAGCAGTTCTTC	CASSLGPNGNEQFF	.	.	TRBV5-1	TRBJ2-1
TGTGCCATCAGTGACAGGGTTGACCAGCCCCAGCATTTT	CAISDRVDQPQHF	.	.	TRBV10-3	TRBJ1-5
TGTGCCAGCAGTAGAACGACTGTCTTGGTGGAGCAGTTCTTC	CASSRTTVLVEQFF	.	.	TRBV6-1	TRBJ2-1
TGCGCCAGCAGCCCGGGACTAGCGGAGGGGGGTGAGCAGTTCTTC	CASSPGLAEGGEQFF	.	TRBD2	TRBV5-1	TRBJ2-1
TGTGCCAGCAGTGGGCAGGACTATGCCGGGACTAGCGGGCAAGAGACCCAGTACTTC	CASSGQDYAGTSGQETQYF	.	TRBD2	TRBV28	TRBJ2-5
TGTGCCAGCAGTTACAGGCAGAACACTGAAGCTTTCTTT	CASSYRQNTEAFF	.	.	TRBV6-5	TRBJ1-1
TGTGCCAGCAGCCTCGTAGGGCCTGTGGGGGGAACCGGGGAGCTGTTTTTT	CASSLVGPVGGTGELFF	once	.	TRBV7-2	TRBJ2-2
TGCGCCAGCAGTGATCCTTTCGAGCAGTACTTC	CASSDPFEQYF	.	.	TRBV10-2	TRBJ2-7
TGCAGCGTTGATTGGGTAGCGGGGGTTACTAGCACAGATACGCAGTATTTT	CSVDWVAGVTSTDTQYF	.	TRBD2	TRBV29-1	TRBJ2-3
TGTGCCAGCAGCCTAGAGGCGGACAGGGTTTCCGAGCAGTACTTC	CASSLEADRVSEQYF	.	TRBD1	TRBV7-8	TRBJ2-7
TGCGCCAGCAGCGTTGACTACCGATCCTACAATGAGCAGTTCTTC	CASSVDYRSYNEQFF	.	.	TRBV5-1	TRBJ2-1
TGTGCCAGCTCACCACCTCGGAGGCTCCACACAGATACGCAGTATTTT	CASSPPRRLHTDTQYF	.	.	TRBV18	TRBJ2-3
TGTGCCAGCAGCACTCTACCAGCGGAGACCCAGTACTTC	CASSTLPAETQYF	.	.	TRBV5-4	TRBJ2-5
TGTGCCAGCAAGACCCATAGCGGGAGTGAGCAGTTCTTC	CASKTHSGSEQFF	.	TRBD2	TRBV2	TRBJ2-1
TGTGCCAGCGCGCATAGGAATGAGCAGTTCTTC	CASAHRNEQFF	.	.	TRBV6-1	TRBJ2-1
TGTGCCAGTCAAAACAGGGGGCGCGAAGGCGGCTACACCTTC	CASQNRGREGGYTF	.	TRBD1	TRBV27	TRBJ1-2
TGTGCCAGCAGTGAAGTAGGGGGCCGGGTGTACAATGAGCAGTTCTTC	CASSEVGGRVYNEQFF	.	TRBD1	TRBV2	TRBJ2-1
TGTGCCAGCAACCCCAGGGGGGGCGCAGGACAGCCCCAGCATTTT	CASNPRGGAGQPQHF	.	TRBD1	TRBV6-5	TRBJ1-5
TGTGCCATCACGTCGGGAGTCGGGGAGACCCAGTACTTC	CAITSGVGETQYF	.	.	TRBV10-3	TRBJ2-5
TGTGCCAGCAGCCCCCTACCACCCCGGGAAACCTACGAGCAGTACTTC	CASSPLPPRETYEQYF	.	.	TRBV7-9	TRBJ2-7
TGTGCCAGCGCATTCACAGATACGCAGTATTTT	CASAFTDTQYF	.	.	TRBV6-6	TRBJ2-3
TGTGCCACCAGCTTCCACGTGAACACTGAAGCTTTCTTT	CATSFHVNTEAFF	.	.	TRBV15	TRBJ1-1
TGTGCCAGCGTGGGGGGCGGAGCCTACGAGCAGTACTTC	CASVGGGAYEQYF	.	.	TRBV4-2	TRBJ2-7
TGCGCCAGCAGCCCGGGACTAGCGGGAGTGAACACCGGGGAGCTGTTTTTT	CASSPGLAGVNTGELFF	.	TRBD2	TRBV4-1	TRBJ2-2
TGTGCCACCCAGACCGTCTCTGGAAACACCATATATTTT	CATQTVSGNTIYF	.	.	TRBV10-3	TRBJ1-3
TGTGCCAGTAGTATGGGACTCCTCCTACAGCGGGAGTCCTACAATGAGCAGTTCTTC	CASSMGLLLQRESYNEQFF	.	TRBD2	TRBV19	TRBJ2-1
TGTGCCAGCAGCTTAATAACGGAGACCCAGTACTTC	CASSLITETQYF	.	.	TRBV11-2	TRBJ2-5
TGTGCCAGCAGCGTCCTCCACCCAGGGGGCGCGTCCTACAATGAGCAGTTCTTC	CASSVLHPGGASYNEQFF	.	TRBD1	TRBV9	TRBJ2-1
TGTGCCAGCAGCGCTACTAGCGGGAGCATCGGGGAGCTGTTTTTT	CASSATSGSIGELFF	.	TRBD2	TRBV6-1	TRBJ2-2
TGCGCCAGCAGTCTTCGGCGGGACGAGTCCTACGAGCAGTACTTC	CASSLRRDESYEQYF	.	.	TRBV10-2	TRBJ2-7
TGCAGCGTTGTATATAGGGGCCAGCGGGTTGAAGCTTTCTTT	CSVVYRGQRVEAFF	.	.	TRBV29-1	TRBJ1-1
TGTGCCAGCAGCTTGTGGAGTGCTAACTATGGCTACACCTTC	CASSLWSANYGYTF	.	.	TRBV5-6	TRBJ1-2
TGCGCCAGCAGCCCGGGACAGGGGTTGGACGAGCAGTACTTC	CASSPGQGLDEQYF	once	TRBD1	TRBV5-1	TRBJ2-7
TGTGCCAGCAGCACCCCTGGACAGGGAAAGTACTTC	CASSTPGQGKYF	.	TRBD1	TRBV28	TRBJ2-7
TGTGCCACCAGCAGAGATGGGAACAGGGGGCGATCTGGGGCCAACGTCCTGACTTTC	CATSRDGNRGRSGANVLTF	.	TRBD1	TRBV15	TRBJ2-6
TGTGCCAGCAGTTTAGGGGGTGGAGGGAGTGAAAAACTGTTTTTT	CASSLGGGGSEKLFF	.	.	TRBV28	TRBJ1-4